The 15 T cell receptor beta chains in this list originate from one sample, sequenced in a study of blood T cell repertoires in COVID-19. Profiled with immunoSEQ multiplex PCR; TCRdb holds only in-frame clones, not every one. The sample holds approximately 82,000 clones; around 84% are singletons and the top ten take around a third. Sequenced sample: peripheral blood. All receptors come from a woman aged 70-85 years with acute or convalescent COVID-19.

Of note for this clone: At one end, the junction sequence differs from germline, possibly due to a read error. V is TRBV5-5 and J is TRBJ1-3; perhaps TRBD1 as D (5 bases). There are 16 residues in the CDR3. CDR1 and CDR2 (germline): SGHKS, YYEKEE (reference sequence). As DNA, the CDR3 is TGTGCCAGCAGGTTGGGCCCCGGGGGTACTGGAAACACCATATATTTT. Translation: CASRLGPGGTGNTIYF.

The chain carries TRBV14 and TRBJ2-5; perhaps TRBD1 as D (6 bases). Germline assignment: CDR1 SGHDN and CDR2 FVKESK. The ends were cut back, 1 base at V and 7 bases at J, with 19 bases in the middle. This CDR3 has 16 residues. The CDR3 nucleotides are TGTGCCAGCAGCCAAGTACCCTCGACAGGCGCGTGGACCCAGTACTTC. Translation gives CASSQVPSTGAWTQYF.

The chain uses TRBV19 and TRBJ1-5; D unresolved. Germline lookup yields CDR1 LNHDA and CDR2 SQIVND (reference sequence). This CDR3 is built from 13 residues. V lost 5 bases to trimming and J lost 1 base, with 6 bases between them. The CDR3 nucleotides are TGTGCCAGTAGTTTGGAGAGCAATCAGCCCCAGCATTTT. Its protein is CASSLESNQPQHF. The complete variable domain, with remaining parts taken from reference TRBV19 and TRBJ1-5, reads DGGITQSPKYLFRKEGQNVTLSCEQNLNHDAMYWYRQDPGQGLRLIYYSQIVNDFQKGDIAEGYSVSREKKESFPLTVTSAQKNPTAFYLCASSLESNQPQHFGDGTRLSIL.

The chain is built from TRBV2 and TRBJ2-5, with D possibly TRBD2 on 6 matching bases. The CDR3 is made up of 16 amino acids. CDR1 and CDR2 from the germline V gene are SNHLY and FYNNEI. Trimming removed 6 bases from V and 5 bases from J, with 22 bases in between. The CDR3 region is CASRPERTAAGETQYF. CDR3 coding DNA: TGTGCCAGCAGACCCGAGCGGACCGCGGCGGGGGAGACCCAGTACTTC. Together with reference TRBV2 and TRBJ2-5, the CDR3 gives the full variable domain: EPEVTQTPSHQVTQMGQEVILRCVPISNHLYFYWYRQILGQKVEFLVSFYNNEISEKSEIFDDQFSVERPDGSNFTLKIRSTKLEDSAMYFCASRPERTAAGETQYFGPGTRLLVL.

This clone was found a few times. The CDR3 loop is CASSVSGQVPRQNTEAFF. The CDR3 coding sequence is TGTGCCAGCAGTGTTAGTGGTCAGGTACCTCGGCAGAACACTGAAGCTTTCTTT. This rearrangement joins TRBV6-1 to TRBJ1-1; D is uncertain. Per germline, CDR1 MNHNS and CDR2 SASEGT. V was clipped by 4 bases and J by 1 base, with 22 bases between them. This CDR3 comprises 18 residues.

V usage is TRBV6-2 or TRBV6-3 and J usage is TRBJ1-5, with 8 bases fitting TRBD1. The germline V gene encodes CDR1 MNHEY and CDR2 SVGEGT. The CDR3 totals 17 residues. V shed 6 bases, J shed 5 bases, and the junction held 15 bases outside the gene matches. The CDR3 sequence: CASSFSWGTGGHQPQHF. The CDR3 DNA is TGTGCCAGCAGCTTTTCTTGGGGGACAGGCGGGCATCAGCCCCAGCATTTT.

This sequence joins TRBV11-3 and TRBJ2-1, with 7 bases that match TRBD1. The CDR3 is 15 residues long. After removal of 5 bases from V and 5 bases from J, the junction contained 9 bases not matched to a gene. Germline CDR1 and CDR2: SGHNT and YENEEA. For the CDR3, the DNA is TGTGCCAGCAGCCTTGGACAGGAGGTCCACAATGAGCAGTTCTTC. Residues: CASSLGQEVHNEQFF.

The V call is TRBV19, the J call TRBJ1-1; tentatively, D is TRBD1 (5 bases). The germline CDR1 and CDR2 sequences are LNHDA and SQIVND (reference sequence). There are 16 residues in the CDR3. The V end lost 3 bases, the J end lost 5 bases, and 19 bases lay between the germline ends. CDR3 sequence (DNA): TGTGCCAGTAGTATTTCGCTCTGGGCAGGGATGACTGAAGCTTTCTTT. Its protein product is CASSISLWAGMTEAFF.

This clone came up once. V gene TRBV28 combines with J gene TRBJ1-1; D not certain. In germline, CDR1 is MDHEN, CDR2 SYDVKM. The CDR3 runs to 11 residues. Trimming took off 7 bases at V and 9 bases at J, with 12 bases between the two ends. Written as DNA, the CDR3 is TGTGCCAGCACCGTGCAGCGAAAAGCTTTCTTT. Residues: CASTVQRKAFF.

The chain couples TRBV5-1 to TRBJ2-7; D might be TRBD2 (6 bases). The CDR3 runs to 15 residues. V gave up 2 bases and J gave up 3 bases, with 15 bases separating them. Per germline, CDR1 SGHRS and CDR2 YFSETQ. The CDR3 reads CASSFSSGGRYEQYF. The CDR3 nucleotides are TGCGCCAGCAGCTTCTCATCCGGAGGGCGCTACGAGCAGTACTTC.

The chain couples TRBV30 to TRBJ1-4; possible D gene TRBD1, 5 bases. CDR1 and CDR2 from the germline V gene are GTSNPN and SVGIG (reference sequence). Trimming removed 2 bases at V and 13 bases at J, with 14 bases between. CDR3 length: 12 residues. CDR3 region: CAWSPNSGALFF. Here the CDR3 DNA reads TGTGCCTGGAGTCCCAACAGCGGGGCACTGTTTTTT.

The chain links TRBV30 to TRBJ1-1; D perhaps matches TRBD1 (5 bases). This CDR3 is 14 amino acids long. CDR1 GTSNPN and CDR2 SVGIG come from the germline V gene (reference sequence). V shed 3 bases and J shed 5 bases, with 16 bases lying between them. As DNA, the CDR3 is TGTGCCTGGAGCCTGACAGTCGAGTGGACTGAAGCTTTCTTT. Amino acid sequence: CAWSLTVEWTEAFF.

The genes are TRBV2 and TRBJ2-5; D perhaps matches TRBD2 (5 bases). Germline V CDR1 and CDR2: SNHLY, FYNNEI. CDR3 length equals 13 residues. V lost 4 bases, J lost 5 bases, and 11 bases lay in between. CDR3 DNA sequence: TGTGCCAGCAGTGGGGCAGGCGGGGAGACCCAGTACTTC. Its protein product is CASSGAGGETQYF.

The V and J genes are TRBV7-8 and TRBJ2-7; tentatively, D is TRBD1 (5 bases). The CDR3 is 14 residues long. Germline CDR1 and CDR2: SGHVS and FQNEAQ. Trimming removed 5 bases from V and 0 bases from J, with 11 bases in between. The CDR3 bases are TGTGCCAGCAGCCGCGGAAGGGGCTCCTACGAGCAGTACTTC. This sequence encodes CASSRGRGSYEQYF.

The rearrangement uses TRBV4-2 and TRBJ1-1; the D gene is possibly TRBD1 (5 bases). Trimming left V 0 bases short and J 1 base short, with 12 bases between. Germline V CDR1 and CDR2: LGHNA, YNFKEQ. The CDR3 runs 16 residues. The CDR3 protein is CASSQDRDSPNTEAFF. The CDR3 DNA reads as TGTGCCAGCAGCCAAGATCGAGACAGTCCGAACACTGAAGCTTTCTTT.